This T cell receptor (beta chain) was captured by sequencing in a study of monozygotic twins with inflammatory bowel disease. Points from the study as a whole: Subtypes among T cells remained indistinguishable. Whether twins were concordant or discordant made no difference to repertoire similarity, possibly from limited power. A reduction in TCRbeta diversity (inverse Simpson) was seen in IBD patients relative to healthy co-twins.

Blood samples measuring more than 2 ml were taken per donor. TCRdb reworked the 5' RACE reads into one entry per CDR3 protein, no DNA. The sample table sets out over 110,000 distinct CDR3 sequences. Concerning this clonotype: The antigen remains undetermined.

Germline assignment: CDR1 SQVTM and CDR2 ANQGSEA. This CDR3 region has 15 residues. The chain couples TRBV29-1 to TRBJ2-2. This sequence was found in a human donor with ulcerative colitis or Crohn's disease, or a healthy co-twin of an affected twin (not recorded which). The sequenced material came from blood. CDR3: CSVEGLGANTGELFF.